This T cell receptor beta chain was identified in a study of blood T cell repertoires in COVID-19. At the level of the study: The analysed material was cDNA or gDNA that came from T cells, B-cell-depleted T cells, or PBMCs.

A Seattle source enrolled patients during active infection and followed them longitudinally. The CDR3 contains 13 residues. Germline loops: CDR1 SNHLY, CDR2 FYNNEI. Original methodology: Estimated nucleated cell counts came from reference gene primer amplification. Sequencing was performed with immunoSEQ multiplex PCR; in TCRdb, only in-frame clones are kept and a portion is missing. V and J calls plus clone size are reproduced from that table; the DNA served to infer D and trimming. The sample lists fewer than 350,000 clones, 80% to 95% occurring once. The sample was peripheral blood. The chain combines TRBV2 with TRBJ2-7; D gene ambiguous. The sequence was collected from a woman in her 30s with COVID-19, enrolled during active disease. The CDR3 here is CATQGGPSYEQYF. The CDR3 DNA reads as TGTGCTACGCAAGGTGGGCCATCCTACGAGCAGTACTTC.